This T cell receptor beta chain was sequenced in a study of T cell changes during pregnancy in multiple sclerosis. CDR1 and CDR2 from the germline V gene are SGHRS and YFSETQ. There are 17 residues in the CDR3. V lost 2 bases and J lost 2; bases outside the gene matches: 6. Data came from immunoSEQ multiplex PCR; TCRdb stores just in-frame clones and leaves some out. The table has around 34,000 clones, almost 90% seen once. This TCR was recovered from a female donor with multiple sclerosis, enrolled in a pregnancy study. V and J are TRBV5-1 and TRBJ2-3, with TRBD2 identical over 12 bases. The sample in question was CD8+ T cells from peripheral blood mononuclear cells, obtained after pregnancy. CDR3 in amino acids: CASSLPSGGAYTDTQYF. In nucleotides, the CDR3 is TGCGCCAGCAGCTTACCTAGCGGGGGGGCCTACACAGATACGCAGTATTTT.